The next 26 T cell receptor beta chains were all read from a single sample in a study of shared clonotypes between healthy human individuals. Profiling relied on immunoSEQ multiplex PCR, and the TCRdb table lists in-frame clones only, not all of them. The profile shows approximately 510,000 clones, approximately 79% of them singletons. Sequencing was carried out using PBMCs. These receptors all come from a woman in her forties in good health. Some clones in this sample may be carry-over from other donors' samples.

This chain uses TRBV6-4 with TRBJ2-7; the match to TRBD1 covers 11 bases. The ends lost 5 bases at V and 4 bases at J; junction bases unmatched: 1. Germline V CDR1 and CDR2: MRHNA, SNTAGT. CDR3 length: 13 residues. The CDR3 loop is CASSRDRGYEQYF. CDR3 DNA: TGTGCCAGCAGTCGGGACAGGGGGTACGAGCAGTACTTC.

J is TRBJ1-1 and V is TRBV9, with unresolved D. From germline, CDR1 is SGDLS and CDR2 YYNGEE. This CDR3 has 13 residues. The ends were cut back, 1 base at V and 1 base at J, with 5 bases in the middle. DNA of the CDR3: TGTGCCAGCAGCGTAACACCGAACACTGAAGCTTTCTTT. This sequence encodes CASSVTPNTEAFF.

The chain combines TRBV19 with TRBJ2-7, with TRBD2 matching 12 bases. V shed 1 base and J 2 bases; nucleotides not matched to a gene: 0. Looked up from germline, CDR1 is LNHDA and CDR2 is SQIVND (reference sequence). The CDR3 spans 15 residues. CDR3 protein: CASSIGTSGTYEQYF. CDR3 coding DNA: TGTGCCAGTAGTATAGGGACTAGCGGGACCTACGAGCAGTACTTC.

The chain recombines TRBV4-3 with TRBJ2-1; TRBD2 is a possible D gene (7 bases). With 5 bases removed from V and 6 bases from J, the gap between germline ends came to 17 bases. CDR1 is LGHNA, CDR2 YSLEER, per germline. The CDR3 length is 15 residues. Here the CDR3 reads CASSFSGTNRNEQFF. Here the CDR3 DNA reads TGCGCCAGCAGCTTCAGCGGGACAAATCGCAATGAGCAGTTCTTC.

A few counts support this clone. The rearrangement joins TRBV30 to TRBJ2-7; weak D call: TRBD1 (6 bases). V lost 7 bases and J 3 bases, leaving 16 bases between the germline ends. The length of the CDR3 is 13 residues. Germline V gene lookup returns CDR1 GTSNPN and CDR2 SVGIG (reference sequence). The CDR3 region is CASRPGAGYEQYF. The CDR3 DNA sequence: TGTGCCTCTAGGCCAGGGGCTGGCTACGAGCAGTACTTC.

V is TRBV25-1 and J is TRBJ1-2; no definite D call. This CDR3 is 13 amino acids long. V was cut by 0 bases and J by 5 bases, with 7 bases left in between. The V gene's germline CDR1 is MGHDK and CDR2 SYGVNS. The CDR3 region has the DNA TGTGCCAGCAGTGAATATGGGCAGTATGGCTACACCTTC. Translation: CASSEYGQYGYTF.

As regards this clone: The sample holds other DNA sequences that translate to the same CDR3. V gene TRBV5-1 combines with J gene TRBJ2-3; D gene unclear. Germline V gene data show CDR1 as SGHRS and CDR2 as YFSETQ. The CDR3 is 13 residues long. With 0 bases removed from V and 1 base from J, the gap between germline ends came to 3 bases. CDR3 region: CASSLGRTDTQYF. CDR3 sequence (DNA): TGCGCCAGCAGCTTGGGGCGCACAGATACGCAGTATTTT.

As regards this clone: Other DNA sequences in this specimen translate into the identical CDR3. The V and J genes are TRBV9 and TRBJ2-2; D unclear. V dropped 0 bases and J dropped 5 bases, with 2 bases sitting between them. CDR3 length: 12 residues. The germline gives CDR1 SGDLS, CDR2 YYNGEE. The CDR3 DNA reads as TGTGCCAGCAGCGTAGGAACCGGGGAGCTGTTTTTT. Translated: CASSVGTGELFF.

The sample holds a few counts of this clone. J is TRBJ2-5 and V is TRBV27; a weak D match, TRBD2 (6 bases). The CDR3 is made up of 14 amino acids. The V gene's germline CDR1 is MNHEY and CDR2 SMNVEV (reference sequence). The V and J ends lost 4 bases and 2 bases respectively, with 11 bases between them. The CDR3 region has the DNA TGTGCCAGCAGTTCCATAGCGGTACAAGAGACCCAGTACTTC. Protein product: CASSSIAVQETQYF.

The chain is built from TRBV5-1 and TRBJ2-7; 10 nucleotides match TRBD1. The CDR3 spans 14 residues. The trim removed 2 bases at V and 6 bases at J, leaving 5 bases unmatched. In germline, CDR1 is SGHRS, CDR2 YFSETQ. CDR3 amino acids: CASSFGTGVGEQYF. CDR3 coding DNA: TGCGCCAGCAGCTTCGGGACAGGGGTCGGCGAGCAGTACTTC.

This chain's CDR3 is CASSFGQGHRGYTF. The CDR3 DNA sequence: TGTGCCAGCAGCTTCGGACAGGGCCATCGGGGCTACACCTTC. V and J are TRBV5-4 and TRBJ1-2, with 8 bases identical to TRBD1. V lost 2 bases and J lost 8; bases outside the gene matches: 8. Germline-derived CDR1 and CDR2 are SGHNT and YYREEE (reference sequence). The CDR3 is 14 residues long.

The chain carries TRBV9 and TRBJ2-5; TRBD1 might be the D (6 bases). CDR1 and CDR2 from the germline V gene are SGDLS and YYNGEE. V lost 4 bases, J lost 4 bases, and 32 bases lay in between. This CDR3 comprises 20 residues. The CDR3 DNA sequence: TGTGCCAGCAGCAGCCCTGGGTTGGCAGGGGACCTTGAAGTGGGAGAGACCCAGTACTTC. Translating it yields CASSSPGLAGDLEVGETQYF.

This clone has only a few counts. The rearrangement joins TRBV5-1 to TRBJ1-5, with D possibly being TRBD1 (5 bases). The CDR3 covers 14 residues. CDR1 and CDR2 (germline): SGHRS, YFSETQ. V was trimmed by 2 bases and J by 3 bases, leaving 9 bases between them. The chain's CDR3 is CASSLDSHNQPQHF. CDR3 in DNA: TGCGCCAGCAGCTTAGACAGTCACAATCAGCCCCAGCATTTT.

Only a few counts were recorded for this clone. V gene TRBV29-1 combines with J gene TRBJ1-2; TRBD1 might be the D (6 bases). The CDR3 is 12 residues long. V was cut by 3 bases and J by 8 bases, with 13 bases left in between. The germline gives CDR1 SQVTM, CDR2 ANQGSEA. The CDR3 DNA reads as TGCAGCGTTGACAGGGGCAAAGGGGGCTACACCTTC. Translation gives CSVDRGKGGYTF.

The chain links TRBV19 to TRBJ2-1; D is possibly TRBD1 (5 bases). The germline V gene encodes CDR1 LNHDA and CDR2 SQIVND (reference sequence). The V end was cut by 3 bases, the J end by 2 bases, with 11 bases between. The CDR3 extends over 15 amino acids. CDR3 residues: CASSILWGAYNEQFF. The CDR3 bases are TGTGCCAGTAGTATTCTATGGGGCGCCTACAATGAGCAGTTCTTC.

This rearrangement joins TRBV7-8 to TRBJ2-7; D possibly matches TRBD1 or TRBD2 (5 bases each). The CDR3 spans 15 residues. Deletions cut 7 bases from V and 1 base from J, with 17 bases between. CDR1 is SGHVS, CDR2 FQNEAQ, per germline. The CDR3 spells CASTPWDVLSYEQYF. CDR3 coding DNA: TGTGCCAGCACCCCTTGGGACGTGCTATCCTACGAGCAGTACTTC.

The chain combines TRBV20-1 with TRBJ1-1, with TRBD1 as a possible D gene (6 bases). V shed 5 bases and J shed 9 bases, with 10 bases lying between them. The CDR3 consists of 10 residues. Per germline, CDR1 DFQATT and CDR2 SNEGSKA (reference sequence). CDR3 sequence reads: CSAGDMKAFF. CDR3 nucleotide sequence: TGCAGTGCTGGGGACATGAAAGCTTTCTTT.

The chain joins TRBV7-2 to TRBJ2-7, with TRBD2 matching 7 bases. Trimming cost V 5 bases and J 3 bases; bases outside gene matches: 10. Per the germline V gene, CDR1 is SGHTA and CDR2 is FQGNSA. The CDR3 has 15 amino acids. Here the CDR3 DNA reads TGTGCCAGCAGCGTTGGTGTAGCGGGTGGCTACGAGCAGTACTTC. As protein: CASSVGVAGGYEQYF.

The rearrangement uses TRBV28 and TRBJ2-5; 13 bases line up with TRBD2. Trimming removed 5 bases from V and 0 bases from J; junction bases left unmatched: 6. Germline V gene lookup returns CDR1 MDHEN and CDR2 SYDVKM. This CDR3 is built from 17 residues. The CDR3 DNA reads TGTGCCAGCAGTCCAACTAGCGGGAGGGCTAACCAAGAGACCCAGTACTTC. It encodes CASSPTSGRANQETQYF.

J is TRBJ2-7 and V is TRBV14; 10 nucleotides align to TRBD2. The junction had 10 bases not matched to a gene; V was cut back by 4 bases and J by 7 bases. Germline V CDR1 and CDR2: SGHDN, FVKESK. The CDR3 sequence is 15 residues long. The CDR3 protein is CASSRQLAGLKEQYF. The CDR3 region has the DNA TGTGCCAGCAGCCGCCAACTAGCGGGATTGAAAGAGCAGTACTTC.

V gene TRBV7-7 combines with J gene TRBJ1-4; D uncertain. Germline V gives CDR1 SSHAT, CDR2 FNYEAQ (reference sequence). V was trimmed by 1 base and J by 8 bases, leaving 14 bases between them. CDR3 length: 15 residues. CDR3 protein: CASSLGPATLEKLFF. In nucleotides, the CDR3 is TGTGCCAGCAGCTTAGGTCCGGCGACCCTCGAAAAACTGTTTTTT.

The chain joins TRBV6-1 to TRBJ1-2; TRBD1 matches 7 bases. The ends lost 11 bases at V and 4 bases at J; junction bases unmatched: 13. The germline V gene encodes CDR1 MNHNS and CDR2 SASEGT. This CDR3 is built from 14 residues. In nucleotides, the CDR3 is TGTGCCCGGAGGACAGGCGAAATCCTCTATGGCTACACCTTC. Translating gives CARRTGEILYGYTF.

The chain has TRBV9 and TRBJ2-1; D ambiguous. The CDR3 is 14 amino acids. V lost 3 bases and J lost 0, with 7 bases in between. Germline values: CDR1 SGDLS, CDR2 YYNGEE. The CDR3 reads CASSARSSYNEQFF. CDR3 nucleotides: TGTGCCAGCAGCGCCCGAAGCTCCTACAATGAGCAGTTCTTC.

The genes are TRBV7-3 and TRBJ2-1; 8 positions agree with TRBD1. The CDR3 has 15 amino acids. Trimming cost V 3 bases and J 3 bases; bases outside gene matches: 4. CDR1 is SGHTA and CDR2 is FQGTGA in the germline V gene. As DNA, the CDR3 is TGTGCCAGCAGCTTTTCCGGGACAGGCTACAATGAGCAGTTCTTC. Encoded protein: CASSFSGTGYNEQFF.

The J gene is TRBJ2-2, the V gene TRBV7-7, with 10 bases identical to TRBD1. CDR1 is SSHAT, CDR2 FNYEAQ, per germline (reference sequence). V lost 5 bases, J lost 13 bases, and 4 bases stayed unmatched. This CDR3 contains 12 residues. The CDR3 DNA sequence: TGTGCCAGCAGCCGGGGACAGGGGATGCTGTTTTTT. This encodes CASSRGQGMLFF.

This chain links TRBV7-7 with TRBJ2-3, with D perhaps assigned TRBD1 or TRBD2 (5 bases each). Germline assignment: CDR1 SSHAT and CDR2 FNYEAQ (reference sequence). Trimming stripped 3 bases from V and 1 base from J, with 5 bases between. This CDR3 region has 13 residues. CDR3: CASSLGGTDTQYF. The CDR3 DNA reads as TGTGCCAGCAGCTTGGGGGGCACAGATACGCAGTATTTT.